This entry is about one TCR beta chain. The data were produced by immunoSEQ multiplex PCR, yet TCRdb's version contains in-frame clones alone and is incomplete. The sample contains about 45,000 clones, 81% of which appear only once. This record belongs to a study of T cells in localized non-small cell lung cancer. The trim removed 3 bases at V and 5 bases at J, leaving 13 bases unmatched. CDR3 length equals 15 residues. The V gene's germline CDR1 is SQVTM and CDR2 ANQGSEA. The V gene is TRBV29-1, the J gene TRBJ2-7; 7 bases are shared with TRBD2. The sequencing here drew on peripheral blood mononuclear cells, taken before any cancer treatment. The TCR originated in a man aged 40-75 years with stage III lung adenocarcinoma. For the CDR3, the DNA is TGCAGCGTTGACCGTCCAGGGAGGGGAACCAACGAGCAGTACTTC. Its translation: CSVDRPGRGTNEQYF.